The 5 T cell receptor beta chains presented below share a single source sample, sequenced in a study of blood T cell repertoires in COVID-19. The protocol was immunoSEQ multiplex PCR, while the TCRdb copy is restricted to in-frame clones and leaves out a portion. The sample lists roughly 120,000 clones, approximately 68% occurring once. Sequencing was carried out using peripheral blood. The source of these receptors is an older woman with acute or convalescent COVID-19.

The rearrangement links TRBV11-2 to TRBJ2-2, with 7 bases lining up with TRBD1. The CDR3 loop spans 15 amino acids. Germline trimming cut 4 bases from V and 6 bases from J; bases unmatched to any gene: 8. Per germline, CDR1 SGHAT and CDR2 FQNNGV. CDR3 sequence reads: CASSYGQVVSGELFF. CDR3 in DNA: TGTGCCAGCAGCTACGGACAGGTAGTTTCCGGGGAGCTGTTTTTT.

The chain has TRBV6-4 and TRBJ1-5; D may be TRBD1 (5 bases). V dropped 8 bases and J dropped 5 bases, with 13 bases sitting between them. Germline V CDR1 and CDR2: MRHNA, SNTAGT. The CDR3 has 13 residues. The CDR3 DNA follows: TGTGCCAGCGGTGCGGGGGGAGATCAGCCCCAGCATTTT. It codes for CASGAGGDQPQHF.

This clone was observed a single time. The sample carries other DNA sequences with the same CDR3. The chain carries TRBV28 and TRBJ1-2; D might be TRBD1 (6 bases). CDR1 is MDHEN, CDR2 SYDVKM, per germline. The V gene lost 6 bases and the J gene lost 8 bases, with 13 bases spanning the gap. The CDR3 is 12 amino acids. The CDR3 is CASSPQGTGYTF. In nucleotides, the CDR3 is TGTGCCAGCAGCCCACAGGGTACGGGCTACACCTTC.

The V and J genes are TRBV27 and TRBJ2-2; the D gene is possibly TRBD1 (5 bases). V was shortened by 4 bases and J by 3 bases, with 9 bases between the two germline ends. This CDR3 comprises 14 residues. Germline V gives CDR1 MNHEY, CDR2 SMNVEV (reference sequence). The chain's CDR3 is CASSSWGDTGELFF. The DNA for the CDR3 is TGTGCCAGCAGTTCGTGGGGCGACACCGGGGAGCTGTTTTTT.

The genes are TRBV19 and TRBJ2-2, with D maybe TRBD2 (7 bases). The CDR3 covers 16 residues. Germline lookup yields CDR1 LNHDA and CDR2 SQIVND (reference sequence). V was trimmed by 5 bases and J by 3 bases, leaving 16 bases between them. CDR3 nucleotide sequence: TGTGCCAGTAGTCCCCTTTGGGGGGGCGACACCGGGGAGCTGTTTTTT. Translating gives CASSPLWGGDTGELFF.